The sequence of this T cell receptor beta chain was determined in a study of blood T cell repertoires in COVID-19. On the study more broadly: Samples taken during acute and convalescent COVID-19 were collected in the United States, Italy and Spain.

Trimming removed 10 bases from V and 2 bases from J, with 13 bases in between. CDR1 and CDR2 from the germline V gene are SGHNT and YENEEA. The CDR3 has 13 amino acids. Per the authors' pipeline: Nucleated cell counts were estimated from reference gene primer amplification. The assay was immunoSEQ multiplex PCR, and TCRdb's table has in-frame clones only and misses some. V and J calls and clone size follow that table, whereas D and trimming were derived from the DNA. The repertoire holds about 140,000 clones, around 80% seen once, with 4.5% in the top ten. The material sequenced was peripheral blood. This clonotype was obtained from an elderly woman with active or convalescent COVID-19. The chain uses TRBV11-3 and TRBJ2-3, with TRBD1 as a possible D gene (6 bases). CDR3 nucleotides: TGTGCCACCGGACAGTCTAACACAGATACGCAGTATTTT. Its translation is CATGQSNTDTQYF.